The sequence of this T cell receptor (beta chain) was determined in a study of T-cell memory formation after mild COVID-19. Study as a whole: Among the donors, TCR clusters were largely specific to each donor.

Study-wide findings and caveats: Clones contracting day 15 to 85 were balanced CD4/CD8; later expanders leaned CD4+. Cross-reactive memory appears to have joined, as suggested by some responding clones showing up in pre-infection memory.

5'RACE with constant-segment primers yielded barcoded, UMI-tagged TCR alpha and TCR beta cDNA libraries. MiXCR, run by TCRdb on the 5' RACE reads, gives a single entry per CDR3 protein. The sample has roughly 280,000 distinct CDR3 sequences, around 8% seen once. This clonotype came up many times. Its antigen is not known. The sample taken for sequencing was PBMCs or a T cell subset sorted from them (not recorded which). The source is a man between 18 and 35 years old who had mild COVID-19 (a few samples of this study predate the infection). Cell type and time point are not known.

This CDR3 reads CASLWNRGTDTQYF. Written as DNA, the CDR3 is TGTGCCAGCTTATGGAACAGGGGCACAGATACGCAGTATTTT. The chain carries TRBV6-1 and TRBJ2-3; possible D gene TRBD1, 6 bases. Per germline, CDR1 MNHNS and CDR2 SASEGT. CDR3 size: 14 residues. V was pared by 8 bases and J by 1 base, with 13 bases between.